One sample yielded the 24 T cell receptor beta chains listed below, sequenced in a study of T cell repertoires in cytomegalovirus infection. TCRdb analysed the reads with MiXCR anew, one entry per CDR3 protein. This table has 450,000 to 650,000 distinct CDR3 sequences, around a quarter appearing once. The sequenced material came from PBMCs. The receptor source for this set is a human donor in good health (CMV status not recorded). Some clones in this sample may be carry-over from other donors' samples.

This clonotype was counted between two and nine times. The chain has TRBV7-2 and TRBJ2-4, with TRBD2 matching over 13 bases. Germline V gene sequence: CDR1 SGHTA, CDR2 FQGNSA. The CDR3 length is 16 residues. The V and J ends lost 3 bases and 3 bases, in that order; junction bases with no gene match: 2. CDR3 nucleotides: TGTGCCAGCAGCTTTACTAGCGGGAGGGGCAAAAACATTCAGTACTTC. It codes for CASSFTSGRGKNIQYF.

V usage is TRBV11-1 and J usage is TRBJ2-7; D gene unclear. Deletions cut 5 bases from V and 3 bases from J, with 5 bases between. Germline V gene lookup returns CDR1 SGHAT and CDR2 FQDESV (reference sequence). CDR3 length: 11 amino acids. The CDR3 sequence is CASSADYEQYF. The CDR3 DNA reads TGTGCCAGCAGCGCCGACTACGAGCAGTACTTC. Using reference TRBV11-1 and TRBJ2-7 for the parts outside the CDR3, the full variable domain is EAEVAQSPRYKITEKSQAVAFWCDPISGHATLYWYRQILGQGPELLVQFQDESVVDDSQLPKDRFSAERLKGVDSTLKIQPAELGDSAMYLCASSADYEQYFGPGTRLTVT.

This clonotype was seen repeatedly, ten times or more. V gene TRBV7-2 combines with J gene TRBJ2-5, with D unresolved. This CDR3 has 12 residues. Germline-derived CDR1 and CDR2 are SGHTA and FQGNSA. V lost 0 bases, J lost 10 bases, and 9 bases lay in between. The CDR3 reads CASSLASGIQYF. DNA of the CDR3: TGTGCCAGCAGCTTAGCATCCGGAATCCAGTACTTC.

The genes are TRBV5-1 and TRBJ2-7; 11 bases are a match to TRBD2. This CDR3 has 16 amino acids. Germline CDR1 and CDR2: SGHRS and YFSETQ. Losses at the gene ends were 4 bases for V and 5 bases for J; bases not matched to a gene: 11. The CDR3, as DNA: TGCGCCAGCAGCATCACTAGCGGGAGTTCTGGAAACGAGCAGTACTTC. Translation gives CASSITSGSSGNEQYF. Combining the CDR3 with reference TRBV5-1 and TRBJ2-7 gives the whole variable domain KAGVTQTPRYLIKTRGQQVTLSCSPISGHRSVSWYQQTPGQGLQFLFEYFSETQRNKGNFPGRFSGRQFSNSRSEMNVSTLELGDSALYLCASSITSGSSGNEQYFGPGTRLTVT.

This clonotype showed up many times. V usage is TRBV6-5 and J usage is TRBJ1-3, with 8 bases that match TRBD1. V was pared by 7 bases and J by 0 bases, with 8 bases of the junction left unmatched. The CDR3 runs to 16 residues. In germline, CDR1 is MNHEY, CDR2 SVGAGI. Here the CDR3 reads CASKPTGASSGNTIYF. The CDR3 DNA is TGTGCCAGCAAACCGACAGGGGCCAGCTCTGGAAACACCATATATTTT.

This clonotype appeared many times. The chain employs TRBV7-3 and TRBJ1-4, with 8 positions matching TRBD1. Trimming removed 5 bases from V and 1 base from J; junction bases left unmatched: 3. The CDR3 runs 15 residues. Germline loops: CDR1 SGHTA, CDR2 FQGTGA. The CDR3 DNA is TGTGCCAGCAGCGTTACAGGGGGAACTAATGAAAAACTGTTTTTT. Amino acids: CASSVTGGTNEKLFF.

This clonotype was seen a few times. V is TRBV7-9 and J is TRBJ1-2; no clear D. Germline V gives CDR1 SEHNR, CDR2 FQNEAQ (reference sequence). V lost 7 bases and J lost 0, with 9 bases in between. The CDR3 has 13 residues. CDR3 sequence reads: CASIGVSNYGYTF. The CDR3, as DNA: TGTGCCAGCATTGGGGTTTCTAACTATGGCTACACCTTC.

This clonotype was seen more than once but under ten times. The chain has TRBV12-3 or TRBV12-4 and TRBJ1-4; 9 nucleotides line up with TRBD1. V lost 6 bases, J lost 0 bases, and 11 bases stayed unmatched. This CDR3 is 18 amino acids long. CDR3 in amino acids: CASRSTPTGGTTNEKLFF. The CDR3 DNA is TGTGCCAGCAGAAGTACCCCGACAGGGGGAACAACTAATGAAAAACTGTTTTTT.

CDR3 sequence: CASSLWDRDTDTQYF. The CDR3 nucleotides are TGTGCCAGCAGCTTATGGGACAGGGACACAGATACGCAGTATTTT. V is TRBV7-2 and J is TRBJ2-3; 9 positions agree with TRBD1. From germline, CDR1 is SGHTA and CDR2 FQGNSA. The CDR3 is made up of 15 amino acids. V shed 2 bases and J 2 bases; nucleotides not matched to a gene: 2.

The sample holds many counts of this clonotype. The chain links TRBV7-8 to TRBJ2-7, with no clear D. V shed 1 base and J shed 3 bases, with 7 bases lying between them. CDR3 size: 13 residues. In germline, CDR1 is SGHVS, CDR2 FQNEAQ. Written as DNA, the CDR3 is TGTGCCAGCAGCTTAGGTCAAGACTACGAGCAGTACTTC. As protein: CASSLGQDYEQYF.

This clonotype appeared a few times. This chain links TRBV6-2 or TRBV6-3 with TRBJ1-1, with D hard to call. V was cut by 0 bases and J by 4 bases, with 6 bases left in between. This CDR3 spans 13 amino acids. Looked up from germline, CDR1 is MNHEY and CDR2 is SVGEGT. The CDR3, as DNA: TGTGCCAGCAGTTACTCTGGCTCCACTGAAGCTTTCTTT. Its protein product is CASSYSGSTEAFF.

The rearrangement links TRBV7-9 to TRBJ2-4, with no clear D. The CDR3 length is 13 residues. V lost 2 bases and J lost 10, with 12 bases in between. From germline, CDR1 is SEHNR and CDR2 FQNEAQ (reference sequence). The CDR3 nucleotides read TGTGCCAGCAGCTTAATTTCCCCTACGATTCAGTACTTC. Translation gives CASSLISPTIQYF.

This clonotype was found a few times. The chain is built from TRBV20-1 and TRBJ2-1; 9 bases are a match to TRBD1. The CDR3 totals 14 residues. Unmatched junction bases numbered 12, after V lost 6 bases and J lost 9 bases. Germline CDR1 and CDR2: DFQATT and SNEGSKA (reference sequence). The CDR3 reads CSATTGGFGVEQFF. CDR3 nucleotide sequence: TGCAGTGCCACTACAGGGGGCTTCGGCGTTGAGCAGTTCTTC.

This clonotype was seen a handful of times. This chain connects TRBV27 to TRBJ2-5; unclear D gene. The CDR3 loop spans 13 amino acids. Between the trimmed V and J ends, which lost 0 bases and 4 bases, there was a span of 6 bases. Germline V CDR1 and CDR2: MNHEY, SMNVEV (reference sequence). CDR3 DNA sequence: TGTGCCAGCAGTTTATCGAAACGAGAGACCCAGTACTTC. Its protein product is CASSLSKRETQYF.

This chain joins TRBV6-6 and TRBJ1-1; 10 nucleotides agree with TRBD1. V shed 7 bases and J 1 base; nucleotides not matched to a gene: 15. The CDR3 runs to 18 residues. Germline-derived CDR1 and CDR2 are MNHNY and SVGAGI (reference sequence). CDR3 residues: CASTGRVIRDRGNTEAFF. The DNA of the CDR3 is TGTGCCAGCACTGGTAGAGTCATAAGGGACAGGGGGAACACTGAAGCTTTCTTT.

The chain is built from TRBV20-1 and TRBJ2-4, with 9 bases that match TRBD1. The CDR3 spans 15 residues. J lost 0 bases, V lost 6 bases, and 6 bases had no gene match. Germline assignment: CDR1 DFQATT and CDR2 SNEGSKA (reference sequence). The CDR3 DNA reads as TGCAGTGCAGCCGGGACAGGGCTAGCCAAAAACATTCAGTACTTC. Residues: CSAAGTGLAKNIQYF.

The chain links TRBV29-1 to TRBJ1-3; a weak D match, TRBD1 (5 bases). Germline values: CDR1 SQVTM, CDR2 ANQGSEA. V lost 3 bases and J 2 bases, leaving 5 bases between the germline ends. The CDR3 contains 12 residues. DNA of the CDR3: TGCAGCGTTGAGGGGGCTGGAAACACCATATATTTT. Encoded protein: CSVEGAGNTIYF. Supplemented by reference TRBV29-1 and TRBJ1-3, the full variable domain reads SAVISQKPSRDICQRGTSLTIQCQVDSQVTMMFWYRQQPGQSLTLIATANQGSEATYESGFVIDKFPISRPNLTFSTLTVSNMSPEDSSIYLCSVEGAGNTIYFGEGSWLTVV.

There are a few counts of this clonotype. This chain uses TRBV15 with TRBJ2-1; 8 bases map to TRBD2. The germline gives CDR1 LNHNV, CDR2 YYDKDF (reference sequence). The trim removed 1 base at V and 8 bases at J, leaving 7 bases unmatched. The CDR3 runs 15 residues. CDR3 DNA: TGTGCCACCAGCAGAGCGGGAGGGCCTGGCGATGAGCAGTTCTTC. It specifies CATSRAGGPGDEQFF.

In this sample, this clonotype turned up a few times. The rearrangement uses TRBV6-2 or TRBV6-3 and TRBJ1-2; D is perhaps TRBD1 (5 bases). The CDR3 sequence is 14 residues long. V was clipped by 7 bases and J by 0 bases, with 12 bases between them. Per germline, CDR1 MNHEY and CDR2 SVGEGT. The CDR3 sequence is CASTGATTNYGYTF. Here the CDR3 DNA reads TGTGCCAGCACCGGGGCAACAACTAACTATGGCTACACCTTC.

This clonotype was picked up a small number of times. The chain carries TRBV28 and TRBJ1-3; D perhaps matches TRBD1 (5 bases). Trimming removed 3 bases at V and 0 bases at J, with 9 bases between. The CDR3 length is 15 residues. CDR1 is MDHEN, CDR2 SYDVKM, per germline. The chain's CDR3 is CASSFAGGSGNTIYF. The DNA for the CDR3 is TGTGCCAGCAGTTTTGCGGGGGGCTCTGGAAACACCATATATTTT. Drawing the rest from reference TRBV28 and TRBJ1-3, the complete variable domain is DVKVTQSSRYLVKRTGEKVFLECVQDMDHENMFWYRQDPGLGLRLIYFSYDVKMKEKGDIPEGYSVSREKKERFSLILESASTNQTSMYLCASSFAGGSGNTIYFGEGSWLTVV.

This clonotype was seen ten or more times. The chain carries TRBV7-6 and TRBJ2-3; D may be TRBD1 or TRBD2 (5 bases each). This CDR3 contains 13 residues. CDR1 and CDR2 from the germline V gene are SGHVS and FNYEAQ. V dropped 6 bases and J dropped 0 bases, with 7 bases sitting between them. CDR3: CASSRDSTDTQYF. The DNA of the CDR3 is TGTGCCAGCAGTCGGGACAGCACAGATACGCAGTATTTT.

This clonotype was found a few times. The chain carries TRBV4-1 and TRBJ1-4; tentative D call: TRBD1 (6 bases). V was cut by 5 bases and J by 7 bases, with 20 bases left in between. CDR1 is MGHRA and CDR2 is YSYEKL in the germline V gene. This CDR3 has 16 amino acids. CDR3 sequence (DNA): TGCGCCAGCAGCAAGACCTGGGGGCAGGAGGGTGAAAAACTGTTTTTT. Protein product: CASSKTWGQEGEKLFF.

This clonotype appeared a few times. CDR3 DNA sequence: TGTGCCAGCAGTTTATTAGGTACCCGGACTCCAGCCGAGCATTCACCCCTCCACTTT. As protein: CASSLLGTRTPAEHSPLHF. The chain recombines TRBV28 with TRBJ1-6; D not resolved. V lost 1 base and J 8 bases, leaving 24 bases between the germline ends. This CDR3 region has 19 residues. The germline CDR1 and CDR2 sequences are MDHEN and SYDVKM.

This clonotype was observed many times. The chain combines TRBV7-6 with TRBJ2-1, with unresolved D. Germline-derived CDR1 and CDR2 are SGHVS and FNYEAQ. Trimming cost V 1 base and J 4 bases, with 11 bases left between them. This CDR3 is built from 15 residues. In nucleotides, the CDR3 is TGTGCCAGCAGCTTAGAGGCCGGATTATACAATGAGCAGTTCTTC. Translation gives CASSLEAGLYNEQFF. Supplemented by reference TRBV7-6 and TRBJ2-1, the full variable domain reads GAGVSQSPRYKVTKRGQDVALRCDPISGHVSLYWYRQALGQGPEFLTYFNYEAQQDKSGLPNDRFSAERPEGSISTLTIQRTEQRDSAMYRCASSLEAGLYNEQFFGPGTRLTVL.